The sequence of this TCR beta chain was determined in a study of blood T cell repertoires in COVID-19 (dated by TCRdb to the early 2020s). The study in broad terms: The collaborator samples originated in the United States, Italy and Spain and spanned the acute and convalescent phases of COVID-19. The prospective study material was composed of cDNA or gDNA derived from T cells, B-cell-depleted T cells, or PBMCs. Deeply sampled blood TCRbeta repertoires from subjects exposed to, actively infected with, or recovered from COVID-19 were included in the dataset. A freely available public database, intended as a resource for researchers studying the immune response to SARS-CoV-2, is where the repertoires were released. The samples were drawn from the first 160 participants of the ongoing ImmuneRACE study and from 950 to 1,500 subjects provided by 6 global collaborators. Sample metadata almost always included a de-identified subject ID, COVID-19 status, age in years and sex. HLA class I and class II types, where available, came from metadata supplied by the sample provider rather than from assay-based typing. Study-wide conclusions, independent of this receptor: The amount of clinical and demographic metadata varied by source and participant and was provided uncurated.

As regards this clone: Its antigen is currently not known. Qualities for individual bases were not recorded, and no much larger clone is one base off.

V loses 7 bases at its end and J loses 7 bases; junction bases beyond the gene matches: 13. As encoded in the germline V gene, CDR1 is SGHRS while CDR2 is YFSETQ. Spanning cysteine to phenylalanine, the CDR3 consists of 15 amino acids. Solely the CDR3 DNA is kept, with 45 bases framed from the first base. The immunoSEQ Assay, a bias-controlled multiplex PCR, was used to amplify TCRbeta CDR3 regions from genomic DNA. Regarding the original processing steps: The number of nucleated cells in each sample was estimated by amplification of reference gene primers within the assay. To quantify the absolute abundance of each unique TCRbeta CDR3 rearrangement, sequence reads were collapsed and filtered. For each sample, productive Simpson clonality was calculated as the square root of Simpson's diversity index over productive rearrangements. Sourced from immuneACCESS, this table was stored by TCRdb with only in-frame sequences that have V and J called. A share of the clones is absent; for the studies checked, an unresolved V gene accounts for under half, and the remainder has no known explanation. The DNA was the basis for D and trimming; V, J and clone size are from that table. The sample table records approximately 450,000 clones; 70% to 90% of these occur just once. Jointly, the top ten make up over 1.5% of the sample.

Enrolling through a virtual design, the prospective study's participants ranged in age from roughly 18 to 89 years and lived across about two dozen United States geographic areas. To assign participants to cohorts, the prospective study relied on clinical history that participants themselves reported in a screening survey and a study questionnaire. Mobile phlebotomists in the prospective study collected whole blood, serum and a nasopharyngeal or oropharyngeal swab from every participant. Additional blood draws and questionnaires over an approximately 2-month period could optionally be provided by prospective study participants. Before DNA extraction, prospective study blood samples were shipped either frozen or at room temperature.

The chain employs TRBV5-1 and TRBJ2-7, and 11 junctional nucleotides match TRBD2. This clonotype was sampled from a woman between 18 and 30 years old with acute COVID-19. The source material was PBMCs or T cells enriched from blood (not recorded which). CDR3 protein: CASAPVLAGGREQYF. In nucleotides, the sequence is TGCGCCAGCGCCCCCGTGCTAGCGGGAGGTCGAGAGCAGTACTTC.